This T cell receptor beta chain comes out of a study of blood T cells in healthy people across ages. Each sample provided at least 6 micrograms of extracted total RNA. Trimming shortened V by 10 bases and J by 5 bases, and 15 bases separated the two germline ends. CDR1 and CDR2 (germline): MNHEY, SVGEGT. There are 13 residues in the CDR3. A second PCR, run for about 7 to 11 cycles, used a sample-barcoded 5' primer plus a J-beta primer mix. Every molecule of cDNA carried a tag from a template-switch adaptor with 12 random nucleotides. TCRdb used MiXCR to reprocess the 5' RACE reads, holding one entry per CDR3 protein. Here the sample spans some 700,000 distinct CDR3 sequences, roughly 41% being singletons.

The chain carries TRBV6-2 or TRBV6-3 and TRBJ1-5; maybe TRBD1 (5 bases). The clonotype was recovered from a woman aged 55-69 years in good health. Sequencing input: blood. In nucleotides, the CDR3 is TGTGCCACGACCGACAGAGGCCATCAGCCCCAGCATTTT. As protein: CATTDRGHQPQHF.